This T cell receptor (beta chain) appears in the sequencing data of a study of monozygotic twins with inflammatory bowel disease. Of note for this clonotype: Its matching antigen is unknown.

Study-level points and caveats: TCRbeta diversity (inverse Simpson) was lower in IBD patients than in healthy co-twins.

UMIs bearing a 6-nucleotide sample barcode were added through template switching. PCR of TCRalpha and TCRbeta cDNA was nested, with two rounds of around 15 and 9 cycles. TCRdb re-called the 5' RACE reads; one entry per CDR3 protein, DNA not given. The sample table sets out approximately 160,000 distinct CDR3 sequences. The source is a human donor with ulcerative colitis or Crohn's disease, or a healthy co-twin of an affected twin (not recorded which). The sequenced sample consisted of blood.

This chain's CDR3 is CASSRAPGLATEQYF. The rearrangement uses TRBV7-2 and TRBJ2-7; the TRBD2 assignment by TCRdb is unverifiable without DNA. Per the germline V gene, CDR1 is SGHTA and CDR2 is FQGNSA. The CDR3 spans 15 residues.